These 5 T cell receptor beta chains were all obtained from the same sample, sequenced in a study of hypomethylating agent response in myelodysplastic syndrome. Produced via immunoSEQ multiplex PCR; TCRdb's table is partial and in-frame only. The sample records about 3,000 clones, roughly 80% being singletons. The input for sequencing was bone marrow, taken before or after starting hypomethylating agent treatment for myelodysplastic syndrome (not recorded which). The receptors were gathered from a human donor with myelodysplastic syndrome.

The gene calls are TRBV11-1 and TRBJ1-5; D possibly corresponds to TRBD1 (6 bases). Germline CDR1 and CDR2: SGHAT and FQDESV (reference sequence). The CDR3 spans 15 residues. Trimming removed 6 bases at V and 5 bases at J, with 17 bases between. This CDR3 reads CASSNTGSGDQPQHF. In nucleotides, the CDR3 is TGTGCCAGCAGTAATACAGGGAGTGGGGATCAGCCCCAGCATTTT.

The chain has TRBV29-1 and TRBJ2-3; 12 bases align to TRBD2. Germline CDR1 is SQVTM and CDR2 is ANQGSEA. The CDR3 spans 16 residues. The trim removed 7 bases at V and 6 bases at J, leaving 14 bases unmatched. The CDR3 here is CSAGPRGLAGGDTQYF. The CDR3 DNA reads TGCAGCGCCGGACCCCGAGGTCTAGCGGGGGGGGATACGCAGTATTTT.

The rearrangement uses TRBV5-4 and TRBJ1-1; the D is unclear. Germline V CDR1 and CDR2: SGHNT, YYREEE (reference sequence). The CDR3 covers 13 residues. V was trimmed by 1 base and J by 4 bases, leaving 8 bases between them. CDR3 nucleotide sequence: TGTGCCAGCAGCTTGACTCCGGCCACTGAAGCTTTCTTT. Protein sequence: CASSLTPATEAFF.

V and J are TRBV27 and TRBJ2-3; possible D gene TRBD2, 5 bases. This CDR3 region has 13 residues. In germline, CDR1 is MNHEY, CDR2 SMNVEV (reference sequence). The V gene lost 3 bases and the J gene lost 6 bases, with 10 bases spanning the gap. The DNA for the CDR3 is TGTGCCAGCAGTTTCATAGCGACGGATACGCAGTATTTT. Translating it yields CASSFIATDTQYF.

The chain joins TRBV2 to TRBJ1-2; D is undetermined. The germline V gene has CDR1 SNHLY and CDR2 FYNNEI. Between the trimmed V and J ends, which lost 4 bases and 5 bases, there was a span of 41 bases. CDR3 size: 23 residues. CDR3 amino acids: CASSGGGSRGFSGDPAVSYGYTF. CDR3 DNA sequence: TGTGCCAGCAGTGGAGGCGGATCCCGCGGTTTCAGTGGGGATCCCGCGGTTTCTTATGGCTACACCTTC.